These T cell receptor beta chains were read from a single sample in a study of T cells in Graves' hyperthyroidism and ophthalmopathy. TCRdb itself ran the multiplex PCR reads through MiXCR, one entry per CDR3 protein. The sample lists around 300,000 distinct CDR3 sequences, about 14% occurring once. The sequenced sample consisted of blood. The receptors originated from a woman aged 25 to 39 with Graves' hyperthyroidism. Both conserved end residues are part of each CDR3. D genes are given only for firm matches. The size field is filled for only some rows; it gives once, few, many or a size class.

TGTGCCAGCAGCTTAGGGACTAGCGGACCCTACAATGAGCAGTTCTTC CASSLGTSGPYNEQFF many TRBV11-2 TRBD2 TRBJ2-1
TGTGCCAGCAGCTTAGTGACTACGCGGCCCCTGTACGAGCAGTACTTC CASSLVTTRPLYEQYF many TRBV7-2 NA TRBJ2-7
TGTGCCATCAGTGCGGGACTAGCGGGGGCCTACGAGCAGTACTTC CAISAGLAGAYEQYF few TRBV10-3 TRBD2 TRBJ2-7
TGTGCCAGCAGTTTGGGAGGGGACCAAGAGACCCAGTACTTC CASSLGGDQETQYF many TRBV12-3/TRBV12-4 TRBD2 TRBJ2-5
TGTGCCGGTCTGCCCAAGCGGGATTTAGATACGCAGTATTTT CAGLPKRDLDTQYF NA TRBV19 TRBD2 TRBJ2-3
TGTGCCAGCAGGTCTGCCGGGACAGTCTATAATTCACCCCTCCACTTT CASRSAGTVYNSPLHF many TRBV28 TRBD1 TRBJ1-6
TGCGCCAGCAGCCAAGAAGGGCGGGGAAGCTCCTACAATGAGCAGTTCTTC CASSQEGRGSSYNEQFF few TRBV4-3 NA TRBJ2-1
TGTGCCAGCACACCGAATAGCGGGGGGGCGAAGACCCAGTACTTC CASTPNSGGAKTQYF few TRBV2 TRBD2 TRBJ2-5
TGTGCCAGCAGTCCCGAAACTAGCGGGAGGGCAAACCGGCAGTTCTTC CASSPETSGRANRQFF many TRBV12-3/TRBV12-4 TRBD2 TRBJ2-1
TGTGCCAGCAGTGCTCCGGGACGGAGCTCCTACGAGCAGTACTTC CASSAPGRSSYEQYF few TRBV6-1 NA TRBJ2-7
TGCGCCAGCAGTGAGTCGTCGAACGAGCAGTACTTC CASSESSNEQYF many TRBV10-2 NA TRBJ2-7
TGTGCCTGGAGTGCCCGTAGCGGTTTCTCCTACAATGAGCAGTTCTTC CAWSARSGFSYNEQFF NA TRBV30 NA TRBJ2-1
TGTGCCAGCTCACGCGGGACAGTCGGGAGTAATTCACCCCTCCACTTT CASSRGTVGSNSPLHF few TRBV18 TRBD1 TRBJ1-6
TGTGCCAGCAGCCAAGAACAAGGAAACACCGGGGAGCTGTTTTTT CASSQEQGNTGELFF few TRBV4-2 NA TRBJ2-2
TGTGCCAGCTCACCAGGTTCCGACGAGCAGTACTTC CASSPGSDEQYF many TRBV18 NA TRBJ2-7
TGTGCCACCAGCGACCGGGACACAACAGATACGCAGTATTTT CATSDRDTTDTQYF many TRBV15 NA TRBJ2-3
TGTGCCAGTAGTCCGGTCAGGGCGGTCACTGAAGCCTTCTTT CASSPVRAVTEAFF few TRBV19 NA TRBJ1-1
TGCAGTGCTAACCCTGGTGGGACTACCTACAATGAGCAGTTCTTC CSANPGGTTYNEQFF many TRBV20-1 TRBD2 TRBJ2-1
TGTGCCAGCAGTTTATCGCAGGGGCAGACAGATACGCAGTATTTT CASSLSQGQTDTQYF NA TRBV27 NA TRBJ2-3
TGTGCCAGCAGCTTAGCAGATGGTAGCACAGATACGCAGTATTTT CASSLADGSTDTQYF few TRBV7-2 NA TRBJ2-3
TGTGCCAGCAAGCGGGACCCCCGCTCCTACGAGCAGTACTTC CASKRDPRSYEQYF NA TRBV28 TRBD2 TRBJ2-7
TGTGCCAGTAGTATAGGCGGACTAGCCGCCGGGGAGCTGTTTTTT CASSIGGLAAGELFF many TRBV19 TRBD2 TRBJ2-2
TGTGCCAGCAGTACCGGGACAGGGAAGCCTTATGGCTACACCTTC CASSTGTGKPYGYTF NA TRBV7-9 TRBD1 TRBJ1-2
TGCAGTTGTAACAGGGGAGGCGAGCAGTACTTC CSCNRGGEQYF few TRBV20-1 NA TRBJ2-7
TGTGCCACCAGCAGAGATCGATTATTGGGAGGGGGCGACTATGGCTACACCTTC CATSRDRLLGGGDYGYTF many TRBV15 TRBD1 TRBJ1-2
TGTGCCAGCAGCACTCCGGCGGGCCTCGGCAGCTACACCTTC CASSTPAGLGSYTF few TRBV6-1 NA TRBJ1-2
TGTGCCAGTAAGGGGACAGACTATTATAGCAATCAGCCCCAGCATTTT CASKGTDYYSNQPQHF NA TRBV19 TRBD1 TRBJ1-5
TGCAGTGGGAGGGGGTCGCCCTACAATGAGCAGTTCTTC CSGRGSPYNEQFF NA TRBV20-1 NA TRBJ2-1
TGTGCCAGCAGCTTAACAGGGTACAATGAGCAGTTCTTC CASSLTGYNEQFF many TRBV7-6 NA TRBJ2-1
TGTGCCACCAGCAGAGACTCAGGAAACCAAGAGACCCAGTACTTC CATSRDSGNQETQYF NA TRBV15 NA TRBJ2-5
TGTGCCACACGTCAACAGGCTAGCACAGATACGCAGTATTTT CATRQQASTDTQYF few TRBV19 NA TRBJ2-3
TGTGCCAGCAGTGGACAGTGGTCACCCCTCCACTTT CASSGQWSPLHF many TRBV2 NA TRBJ1-6
TGTGCCATCAGTGCCCCTACTAGCGGGAGGGCCTATGAGCAGTTCTTC CAISAPTSGRAYEQFF NA TRBV10-3 TRBD2 TRBJ2-1
TGCAGTGCTAGGGAAAATTACGAGCAGTACTTC CSARENYEQYF few TRBV20-1 NA TRBJ2-7